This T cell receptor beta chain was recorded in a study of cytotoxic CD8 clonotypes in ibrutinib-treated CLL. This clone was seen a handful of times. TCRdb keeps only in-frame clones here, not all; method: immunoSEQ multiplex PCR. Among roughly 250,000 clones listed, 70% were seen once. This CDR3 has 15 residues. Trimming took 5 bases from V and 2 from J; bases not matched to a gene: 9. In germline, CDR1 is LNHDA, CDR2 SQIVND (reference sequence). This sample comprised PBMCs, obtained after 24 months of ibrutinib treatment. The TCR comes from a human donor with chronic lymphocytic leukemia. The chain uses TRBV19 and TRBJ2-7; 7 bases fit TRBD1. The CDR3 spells CASSLWARGTYEQYF. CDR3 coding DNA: TGTGCCAGTAGTCTCTGGGCCAGGGGGACCTACGAGCAGTACTTC.